Below are 27 T cell receptor beta chains sequenced from a single sample in a study of T-cell memory formation after mild COVID-19. From the 5' RACE reads, TCRdb called clonotypes with MiXCR, one entry per CDR3 protein. The sample includes about 560,000 distinct CDR3 sequences, about 22% of them seen just once. The specimen was PBMCs or a T cell subset sorted from them (not recorded which). These receptors all come from an adult woman who had mild COVID-19 (a few samples of this study predate the infection). Cell type and time point are not known.

V is TRBV5-6 and J is TRBJ2-7, with a tentative D call TRBD1 (5 bases). Trimming shortened V by 3 bases and J by 2 bases, and 18 bases separated the two germline ends. Germline V gives CDR1 SGHDT, CDR2 YYEEEE. CDR3 size: 16 residues. The CDR3 DNA reads as TGTGCCAGCAGCTCACAAGGACACTTTCTGGCCTACGAGCAGTACTTC. Residues: CASSSQGHFLAYEQYF.

This clonotype appeared a few times. This chain links TRBV4-1 with TRBJ1-2, with D unclear. This CDR3 region has 16 residues. V lost 0 bases to trimming and J lost 5 bases, with 16 bases between them. Germline CDR1 is MGHRA and CDR2 is YSYEKL. The CDR3 bases are TGCGCCAGCAGCCAAGATTCGGCCCCCGATATATATGGCTACACCTTC. It encodes CASSQDSAPDIYGYTF.

This sequence joins TRBV12-3 or TRBV12-4 and TRBJ1-2; 8 nucleotides line up with TRBD1. The CDR3 has 16 residues. The trim removed 3 bases at V and 2 bases at J, leaving 8 bases unmatched. The CDR3 region is CASSFRGPPANYGYTF. CDR3 sequence (DNA): TGTGCCAGCAGTTTCAGGGGGCCCCCGGCCAACTATGGCTACACCTTC.

The chain carries TRBV10-3 and TRBJ2-3; 7 nucleotides agree with TRBD2. This CDR3 has 15 amino acids. In germline, CDR1 is ENHRY, CDR2 SYGVKD. With 3 bases clipped from V and 3 bases from J, the junction kept 6 bases outside the gene matches. CDR3 protein: CAISDYGGGTDTQYF. For the CDR3, the DNA is TGTGCCATCAGTGATTACGGGGGAGGGACAGATACGCAGTATTTT.

This clonotype was observed a handful of times. The V gene is TRBV3-1, the J gene TRBJ2-7; 12 nucleotides agree with TRBD2. V shed 1 base and J 2 bases; nucleotides not matched to a gene: 6. The CDR3 has 17 amino acids. From germline, CDR1 is LGHDT and CDR2 YNNKEL (reference sequence). The CDR3 nucleotides are TGTGCCAGCAGCCAAGTCCGGACTAGCGGGACCACCTACGAGCAGTACTTC. It specifies CASSQVRTSGTTYEQYF.

V and J are TRBV20-1 and TRBJ1-2; no clear D gene. The CDR3 sequence is 14 residues long. Germline lookup yields CDR1 DFQATT and CDR2 SNEGSKA (reference sequence). Between the trimmed V and J ends, which lost 2 bases and 4 bases, there was a span of 14 bases. CDR3 in amino acids: CSARPPELSYGYTF. The CDR3 DNA follows: TGCAGTGCTAGACCACCGGAACTTAGCTATGGCTACACCTTC.

This clonotype was observed a handful of times. The J gene is TRBJ2-4, the V gene TRBV5-8; 13 bases match TRBD2. The J segment lost 8 bases and the V segment lost 4 bases, leaving 18 bases of the junction unmatched. The germline V gene encodes CDR1 SGHTS and CDR2 YDEGEE. This CDR3 has 19 residues. CDR3 residues: CASSPRDRAGLAGVYIQYF. The CDR3 bases are TGTGCCAGCAGCCCTCGGGACAGGGCCGGACTAGCGGGAGTGTACATTCAGTACTTC.

The chain links TRBV5-1 to TRBJ1-1; D call uncertain. V was shortened by 4 bases and J by 4 bases, with 11 bases between the two germline ends. The CDR3 is made up of 13 amino acids. Germline V gene lookup returns CDR1 SGHRS and CDR2 YFSETQ. CDR3 sequence reads: CASSAGSGTEAFF. In nucleotides, the CDR3 is TGCGCCAGCAGCGCGGGCTCAGGCACTGAAGCTTTCTTT.

The chain combines TRBV4-3 with TRBJ1-6, with 7 bases matching TRBD1. Per germline, CDR1 LGHNA and CDR2 YSLEER. V lost 4 bases to trimming and J lost 1 base; unmatched junction nucleotides: 4. This CDR3 contains 16 residues. The CDR3 here is CASSRDSRSYNSPLHF. In DNA, the CDR3 is TGCGCCAGCAGCCGGGACAGTAGGTCCTATAATTCACCCCTCCACTTT.

This clonotype was counted only a few times. CDR3: CAWSYQGGGDTQYF. CDR3 bases: TGTGCCTGGAGTTATCAGGGTGGAGGAGATACGCAGTATTTT. This chain joins TRBV30 and TRBJ2-3; perhaps D is TRBD1 or TRBD2 (5 bases each). Germline V lookup: CDR1 GTSNPN, CDR2 SVGIG (reference sequence). This CDR3 comprises 14 residues. Trimming removed 2 bases from V and 5 bases from J, with 14 bases in between.

The V call is TRBV19, the J call TRBJ2-1, with D perhaps TRBD1 or TRBD2 (5 bases each). Germline assignment: CDR1 LNHDA and CDR2 SQIVND (reference sequence). The CDR3 extends over 16 amino acids. V was trimmed by 5 bases and J by 4 bases, leaving 18 bases between them. CDR3 amino acids: CASSAGSMRGYNEQFF. Written as DNA, the CDR3 is TGTGCCAGTAGTGCAGGGTCGATGAGGGGTTACAATGAGCAGTTCTTC. The complete variable domain, with remaining parts taken from reference TRBV19 and TRBJ2-1, reads DGGITQSPKYLFRKEGQNVTLSCEQNLNHDAMYWYRQDPGQGLRLIYYSQIVNDFQKGDIAEGYSVSREKKESFPLTVTSAQKNPTAFYLCASSAGSMRGYNEQFFGPGTRLTVL.

This clonotype was observed a handful of times. The J gene is TRBJ2-5, the V gene TRBV7-9; D not resolved. From germline, CDR1 is SEHNR and CDR2 FQNEAQ (reference sequence). The CDR3 consists of 13 residues. The V gene lost 5 bases and the J gene lost 5 bases, with 12 bases spanning the gap. The CDR3 DNA is TGTGCCAGCAGCCCAGGAACCTGGGAGACCCAGTACTTC. Its translation is CASSPGTWETQYF.

This chain links TRBV6-2 or TRBV6-3 with TRBJ2-5; D is possibly TRBD1 (6 bases). Germline V gene data show CDR1 as MNHEY and CDR2 as SVGEGT. The V gene lost 5 bases and the J gene lost 5 bases, with 24 bases spanning the gap. The CDR3 is 17 amino acids. The CDR3 reads CASSPDGTGFYLETQYF. The CDR3 DNA is TGTGCCAGCAGTCCGGACGGTACAGGGTTTTACCTCGAGACCCAGTACTTC.

This sequence joins TRBV9 and TRBJ2-1; D is unclear. Trimming removed 0 bases from V and 4 bases from J, with 5 bases in between. Germline V gene lookup returns CDR1 SGDLS and CDR2 YYNGEE. This CDR3 is built from 13 residues. CDR3 DNA: TGTGCCAGCAGCGTAGTAGAATACAATGAGCAGTTCTTC. Its protein product is CASSVVEYNEQFF.

This chain connects TRBV3-1 to TRBJ2-3; a possible D gene is TRBD2 (6 bases). The CDR3 loop spans 15 amino acids. CDR1 is LGHDT and CDR2 is YNNKEL in the germline V gene (reference sequence). The V and J ends lost 2 bases and 3 bases respectively, with 12 bases between them. Written as DNA, the CDR3 is TGTGCCAGCAGCCAACGTGGAGGGGCGACAGATACGCAGTATTTT. It yields the protein CASSQRGGATDTQYF.

Points on this clonotype: One end of the junction does not line up with germline, which may come from a read error. This chain uses TRBV12-3 or TRBV12-4 with TRBJ1-4, with D perhaps TRBD1 (5 bases). This CDR3 contains 16 residues. CDR3 protein: CASSFGWTGTSEKLFF. The DNA of the CDR3 is TGTGCCAGCAGTTTCGGTTGGACCGGGACTAGTGAAAAACTGTTTTTT.

The chain joins TRBV9 to TRBJ2-2; 11 bases are a match to TRBD1. This CDR3 comprises 16 residues. From germline, CDR1 is SGDLS and CDR2 YYNGEE. The V gene end was trimmed by 3 bases and the J gene end by 4 bases; junction bases not matched to a gene: 5. CDR3: CASSGAGTGGTGELFF. CDR3 coding DNA: TGTGCCAGCAGCGGTGCCGGGACAGGGGGCACCGGGGAGCTGTTTTTT.

This rearrangement joins TRBV14 to TRBJ1-5; TRBD1 is a possible D gene (5 bases). This CDR3 comprises 15 residues. In germline, CDR1 is SGHDN, CDR2 FVKESK. The germline V and J ends were trimmed by 1 base and 6 bases, with 13 bases remaining between them. CDR3 in DNA: TGTGCCAGCAGCCAAGCGGGGGGAGGAGTTCAGCCCCAGCATTTT. It yields the protein CASSQAGGGVQPQHF. The entire variable domain, with the rest obtained from reference TRBV14 and TRBJ1-5, is as follows: EAGVTQFPSHSVIEKGQTVTLRCDPISGHDNLYWYRRVMGKEIKFLLHFVKESKQDESGMPNNRFLAERTGGTYSTLKVQPAELEDSGVYFCASSQAGGGVQPQHFGDGTRLSIL.

This sequence joins TRBV24-1 and TRBJ2-5; 7 bases fit TRBD2. With V trimmed by 2 bases and J by 5 bases, 4 bases remained unmatched. Per germline, CDR1 KGHDR and CDR2 SFDVKD. This CDR3 has 14 amino acids. CDR3 protein: CATSDSQGGETQYF. Written as DNA, the CDR3 is TGTGCCACCAGTGATTCCCAGGGAGGGGAGACCCAGTACTTC.

The chain links TRBV11-3 to TRBJ2-3; the D gene could be TRBD1 or TRBD2 (5 bases each). The CDR3 sequence is 15 residues long. Trimming took off 1 base at V and 2 bases at J, with 10 bases between the two ends. Germline CDR1 SGHNT, CDR2 YENEEA. CDR3 coding DNA: TGTGCCAGCAGCTTAGGCTCGGGACCCACAGATACGCAGTATTTT. This sequence encodes CASSLGSGPTDTQYF.

The gene calls are TRBV25-1 and TRBJ2-5; D is perhaps TRBD2 (5 bases). In germline, CDR1 is MGHDK, CDR2 SYGVNS. The CDR3 runs 15 residues. The V end lost 3 bases, the J end lost 3 bases, and 14 bases lay between the germline ends. The CDR3 protein is CASSELRTYEETQYF. The CDR3 nucleotides read TGTGCCAGCAGTGAGCTTAGGACTTATGAAGAGACCCAGTACTTC.

The table lists this clonotype with a few counts. The gene calls are TRBV15 and TRBJ1-1, with 9 bases lining up with TRBD1. The CDR3 totals 16 residues. Germline CDR1 reads LNHNV; CDR2 reads YYDKDF (reference sequence). The trim removed 3 bases at V and 5 bases at J, leaving 10 bases unmatched. This CDR3 reads CATSRGQGGWKTEAFF. The CDR3 DNA sequence: TGTGCCACCAGCAGGGGACAGGGAGGATGGAAGACTGAAGCTTTCTTT.

V gene TRBV4-1 combines with J gene TRBJ1-2; D gene uncertain. CDR3 length equals 15 residues. CDR1 and CDR2 (germline): MGHRA, YSYEKL. Trimming removed 1 base from V and 4 bases from J, with 13 bases in between. Written as DNA, the CDR3 is TGCGCCAGCAGCCAAGCCGTACGGGTCCTCTATGGCTACACCTTC. Its translation: CASSQAVRVLYGYTF.

This chain links TRBV7-8 with TRBJ2-5; 8 bases agree with TRBD1. The J call is doubtful: the DNA matches TRBJ2-7 better. Per the germline V gene, CDR1 is SGHVS and CDR2 is FQNEAQ. The CDR3 has 18 residues. The CDR3 loop is CASSLVAQGVIFSYEQYF. The CDR3 DNA follows: TGTGCCAGCAGCTTGGTAGCACAGGGGGTCATCTTTTCCTACGAGCAGTACTTC.

The V and J genes are TRBV20-1 and TRBJ2-7, with 8 nucleotides matching TRBD1. CDR3 length: 14 residues. Germline-derived CDR1 and CDR2 are DFQATT and SNEGSKA (reference sequence). Trimming cost V 5 bases and J 2 bases; bases outside gene matches: 8. DNA of the CDR3: TGCAGTGCTTCCGGACAGGGCGGGACCTACGAGCAGTACTTC. It specifies CSASGQGGTYEQYF.

This rearrangement joins TRBV29-1 to TRBJ1-3; D uncertain. Germline values: CDR1 SQVTM, CDR2 ANQGSEA. Trimming pared 1 base from V and 0 bases from J, leaving 16 bases between. The CDR3 is 17 amino acids. Written as DNA, the CDR3 is TGCAGCGTTGAAGGGGGATCGGGTCCGCTCTCTGGAAACACCATATATTTT. It encodes CSVEGGSGPLSGNTIYF.

The V gene is TRBV7-9, the J gene TRBJ1-1; unclear D gene. The CDR3 loop spans 12 amino acids. V was trimmed by 1 base and J by 7 bases, leaving 7 bases between them. Germline CDR1 reads SEHNR; CDR2 reads FQNEAQ (reference sequence). The CDR3 nucleotides read TGTGCCAGCAGCTTAGACTTTCTTGAAGCTTTCTTT. It codes for CASSLDFLEAFF.